This is a list of T cell receptor beta chains from one sample in a study of CD8 T cells in ankylosing spondylitis. MiXCR, applied by TCRdb to the 5' RACE reads, yields one record per CDR3 protein. Of 150,000 to 250,000 distinct CDR3 sequences in the sample, 9.5% to 15% were seen once. The sample taken for sequencing was blood, either unsorted or a sorted T cell fraction (not recorded which). The receptors shown here come from a male donor with ankylosing spondylitis or in good health (not recorded which). Each CDR3 is given with its conserved first and last residue. D genes are given only for firm matches.

j_call: TRBJ2-1; v_call: TRBV2; d_call: TRBD2; cdr3_aa: CASSERLAGQSYNEQFF
j_call: TRBJ1-1; v_call: TRBV2; d_call: TRBD1; cdr3_aa: CASSDGQGARDTEAFF
j_call: TRBJ2-7; v_call: TRBV2; d_call: TRBD1; cdr3_aa: CASPTGVHEQYF
j_call: TRBJ2-5; v_call: TRBV27; d_call: .; cdr3_aa: CASSFLGRETQYF
j_call: TRBJ2-7; v_call: TRBV20-1; d_call: TRBD2; cdr3_aa: CSARVLAGGVRYEQYF
j_call: TRBJ2-1; v_call: TRBV9; d_call: TRBD2; cdr3_aa: CASSVALTSGYNEQFF
j_call: TRBJ2-7; v_call: TRBV5-1; d_call: .; cdr3_aa: CASSLGDGEQYF
j_call: TRBJ2-7; v_call: TRBV6-5; d_call: TRBD2; cdr3_aa: CASSYSEGGAYEQYF
j_call: TRBJ1-5; v_call: TRBV6-1; d_call: .; cdr3_aa: CASSNPGLGQPQHF
j_call: TRBJ2-2; v_call: TRBV12-3/TRBV12-4; d_call: TRBD2; cdr3_aa: CASSFLSGTTNTGELFF
j_call: TRBJ2-1; v_call: TRBV5-1; d_call: TRBD1; cdr3_aa: CASSPATGGIYNEQFF
j_call: TRBJ2-2; v_call: TRBV12-5; d_call: .; cdr3_aa: CASGSPSPAGTGELFF
j_call: TRBJ2-7; v_call: TRBV5-4; d_call: .; cdr3_aa: CASSDRGPDYEQYF
j_call: TRBJ2-3; v_call: TRBV25-1; d_call: .; cdr3_aa: CASLGGDAYTDTQYF
j_call: TRBJ2-7; v_call: TRBV5-6; d_call: TRBD2; cdr3_aa: CASSLEGLVLEQYF
j_call: TRBJ2-7; v_call: TRBV15; d_call: .; cdr3_aa: CATSDTTGSTYEQYF
j_call: TRBJ2-1; v_call: TRBV20-1; d_call: .; cdr3_aa: CSAPSATGEQFF
j_call: TRBJ2-1; v_call: TRBV12-3/TRBV12-4; d_call: TRBD2; cdr3_aa: CASTGLAGGNEQFF
j_call: TRBJ1-1; v_call: TRBV2; d_call: .; cdr3_aa: CASSEIPGGPNTEAFF
j_call: TRBJ1-2; v_call: TRBV2; d_call: .; cdr3_aa: CASSEFGGRAGYTF